Included here is one T cell receptor (beta chain) sequence, with context. Its antigen is unknown. The CDR3 sequence is 16 residues long. V gave up 5 bases and J gave up 3 bases, with 16 bases separating them. From germline, CDR1 is SGHTA and CDR2 FQGNSA. The data were obtained in a study of shared clonotypes between healthy human individuals. Some clones are missing from TCRdb's copy, which holds only in-frame ones; the method was immunoSEQ multiplex PCR. Of about half a million clones listed, around three quarters are singletons. Study-level results: Represented diversity, genetic and exposure-history alike, was limited by few donors.

This receptor was identified in a woman in her thirties or forties in good health. Some clones in this sample may be carry-over from other donors' samples. The material sequenced was PBMCs. This chain uses TRBV7-2 with TRBJ1-4; D ambiguous. The CDR3: CASSARGRVANEKLFF. The CDR3 nucleotides are TGTGCCAGCAGCGCCCGAGGGAGGGTCGCTAATGAAAAACTGTTTTTT.